This T cell receptor beta chain was identified in a study of beta chain features in type 1 diabetes. CDR1 LGHNA and CDR2 YSLEER come from the germline V gene. The CDR3 is 17 residues long. V was cut by 0 bases and J by 7 bases, with 19 bases left in between. The sequenced template was cDNA made from the entire isolated RNA. Sequencing used immunoSEQ multiplex PCR; TCRdb keeps in-frame clones, though not all of them. The sample lists 600,000 to 650,000 clones, around 15% seen once, with around 0.095% in the top ten. The chain has TRBV4-3 and TRBJ1-5, with a tentative D call TRBD1 (5 bases). The clonotype was recovered from a man between 18 and 29 years old in good health. Sequencing was performed on naive CD4+ T cells from blood. CDR3 in amino acids: CASSQDGGSTSSQPQHF. DNA of the CDR3: TGCGCCAGCAGCCAAGATGGGGGGTCTACTTCTAGCCAGCCCCAGCATTTT.